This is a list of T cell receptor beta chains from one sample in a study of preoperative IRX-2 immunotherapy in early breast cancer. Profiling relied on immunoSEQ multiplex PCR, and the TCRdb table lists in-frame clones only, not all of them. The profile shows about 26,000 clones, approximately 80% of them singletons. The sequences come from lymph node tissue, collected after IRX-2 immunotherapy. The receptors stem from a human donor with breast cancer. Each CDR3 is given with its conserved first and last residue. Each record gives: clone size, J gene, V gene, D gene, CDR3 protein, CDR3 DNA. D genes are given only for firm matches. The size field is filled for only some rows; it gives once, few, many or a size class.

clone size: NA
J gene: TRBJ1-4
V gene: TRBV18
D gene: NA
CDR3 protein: CASSPGRRGQTNEKLFF
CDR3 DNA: TGTGCCAGCTCACCCGGGAGGAGGGGACAAACTAATGAAAAACTGTTTTTT

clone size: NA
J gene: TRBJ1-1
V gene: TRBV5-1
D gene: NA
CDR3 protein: CASSLNREYTEAFF
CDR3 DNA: TGCGCCAGCAGCTTGAACAGGGAATACACTGAAGCTTTCTTT

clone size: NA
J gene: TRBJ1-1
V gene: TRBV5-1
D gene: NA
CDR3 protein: CASSLSQGKGEAFF
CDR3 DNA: TGCGCCAGCAGCTTGTCCCAGGGAAAGGGTGAAGCTTTCTTT

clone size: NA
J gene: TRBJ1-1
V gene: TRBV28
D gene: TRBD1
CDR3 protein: CASSLLGRGRPEAFF
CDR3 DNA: TGTGCCAGCAGTTTATTGGGGAGGGGGCGGCCTGAAGCTTTCTTT

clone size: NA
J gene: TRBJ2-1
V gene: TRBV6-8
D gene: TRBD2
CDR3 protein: CASSPLGTSGVNEQFF
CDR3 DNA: TGTGCCAGCAGTCCCCTAGGGACTAGCGGGGTCAATGAGCAGTTCTTC

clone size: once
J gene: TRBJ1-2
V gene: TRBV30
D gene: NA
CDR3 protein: CASRRAGSNYGYTF
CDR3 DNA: TGTGCCTCCCGTCGGGCTGGCTCTAACTATGGCTACACCTTC

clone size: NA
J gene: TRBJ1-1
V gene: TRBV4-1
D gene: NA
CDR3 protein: CASSQDLAAYTEAFF
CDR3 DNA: TGCGCCAGCAGCCAAGACTTGGCAGCCTACACTGAAGCTTTCTTT

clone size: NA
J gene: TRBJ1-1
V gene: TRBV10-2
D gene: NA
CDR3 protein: CASTRGAVTEAFF
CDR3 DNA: TGCGCCAGCACGCGGGGGGCGGTCACTGAAGCTTTCTTT

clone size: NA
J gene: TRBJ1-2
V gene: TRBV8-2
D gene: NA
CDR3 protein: CASKTGQTYGYTF
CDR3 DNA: TGTGCCAGCAAGACTGGACAAACTTATGGCTACACCTTC

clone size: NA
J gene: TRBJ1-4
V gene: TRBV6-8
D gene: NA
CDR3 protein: CASTPRGARGGLTNEKLFF
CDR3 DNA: TGTGCCAGCACTCCTCGGGGGGCCAGGGGAGGTCTAACTAATGAAAAACTGTTTTTT

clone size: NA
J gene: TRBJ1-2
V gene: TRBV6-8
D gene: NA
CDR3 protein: CASSYSVQRGGYTF
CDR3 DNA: TGTGCCAGCAGTTACTCGGTACAGAGAGGGGGCTACACCTTC

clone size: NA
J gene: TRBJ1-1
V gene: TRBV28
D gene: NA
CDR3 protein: CASSSQGRTEAFF
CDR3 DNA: TGTGCCAGCAGTTCCCAGGGAAGGACTGAAGCTTTCTTT

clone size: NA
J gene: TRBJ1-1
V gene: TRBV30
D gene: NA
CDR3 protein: CAWILGTLNTEAFF
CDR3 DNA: TGTGCCTGGATCCTAGGGACCTTGAACACTGAAGCTTTCTTT

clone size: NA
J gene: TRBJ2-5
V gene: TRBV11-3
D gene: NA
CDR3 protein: CASSLLGVEETQYF
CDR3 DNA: TGTGCCAGCAGCTTATTGGGGGTTGAGGAGACCCAGTACTTC

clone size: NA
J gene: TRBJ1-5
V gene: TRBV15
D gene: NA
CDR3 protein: CATSRDTVRQPQHF
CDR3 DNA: TGTGCCACCAGCAGAGATACGGTCCGCCAGCCCCAGCATTTT

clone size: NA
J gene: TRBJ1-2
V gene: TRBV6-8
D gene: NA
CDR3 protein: CATGVSSLYGYTF
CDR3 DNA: TGTGCCACCGGGGTGAGCTCCCTCTATGGCTACACCTTC

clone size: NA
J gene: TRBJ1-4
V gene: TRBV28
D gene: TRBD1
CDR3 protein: CAGGPRTGTTNEKLFF
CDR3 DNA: TGTGCCGGGGGGCCCCGGACAGGAACAACTAATGAAAAACTGTTTTTT

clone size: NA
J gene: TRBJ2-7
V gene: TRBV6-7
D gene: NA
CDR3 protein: CASSLLRPLEGYEQYF
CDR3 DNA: TGTGCCAGCAGTTTACTGCGTCCACTAGAAGGGTACGAGCAGTACTTC

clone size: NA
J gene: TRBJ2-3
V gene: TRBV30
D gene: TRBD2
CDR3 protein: CAWSLGGTDTQYF
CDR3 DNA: TGTGCCTGGAGTTTGGGAGGGACAGATACGCAGTATTTT

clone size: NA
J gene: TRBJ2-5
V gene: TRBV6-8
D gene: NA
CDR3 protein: CASSYGGSAGEETQYF
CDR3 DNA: TGTGCCAGCAGTTACGGGGGTAGCGCGGGTGAAGAGACCCAGTACTTC